Following are 32 T cell receptor beta chains from one sample sequenced in a study of blood T cell repertoires in COVID-19. Clones were read by immunoSEQ multiplex PCR, and TCRdb kept only the in-frame ones, dropping some. The sample shows roughly 150,000 clones, 87% of them seen only once. The source material was peripheral blood. These TCRs come from a man older than 75 with acute or convalescent COVID-19.

J is TRBJ1-1 and V is TRBV6-5, with D possibly TRBD1 on 6 matching bases. The germline gives CDR1 MNHEY, CDR2 SVGAGI. The CDR3 is 12 residues long. The V end lost 6 bases, the J end lost 4 bases, and 9 bases lay between the germline ends. The CDR3 bases are TGTGCCAGCAGCCTACAGGGCACTGAAGCTTTCTTT. It is translated as CASSLQGTEAFF.

The V and J genes are TRBV27 and TRBJ1-6; D gene unclear. V shed 6 bases and J shed 7 bases, with 10 bases lying between them. Germline values: CDR1 MNHEY, CDR2 SMNVEV (reference sequence). This CDR3 is built from 13 residues. CDR3 in DNA: TGTGCCAGCAGGGGCAGGCAAAATTCACCCCTCCACTTT. It is translated as CASRGRQNSPLHF.

The CDR3 loop is CASSLNPGGVYNEQFF. The CDR3 DNA follows: TGTGCCAGCAGTCTCAACCCGGGGGGGGTCTACAATGAGCAGTTCTTC. The chain combines TRBV5-4 with TRBJ2-1; the match to TRBD2 covers 8 bases. Germline values: CDR1 SGHNT, CDR2 YYREEE (reference sequence). The CDR3 contains 16 residues. V dropped 5 bases and J dropped 3; count of bases not matched to a gene: 10. The full variable domain, its missing parts supplied by reference TRBV5-4 and TRBJ2-1, is ETGVTQSPTHLIKTRGQQVTLRCSSQSGHNTVSWYQQALGQGPQFIFQYYREEENGRGNFPPRFSGLQFPNYSSELNVNALELDDSALYLCASSLNPGGVYNEQFFGPGTRLTVL.

The chain recombines TRBV27 with TRBJ1-2; 10 bases agree with TRBD1. This CDR3 has 15 residues. Trimming cost V 5 bases and J 4 bases; bases outside gene matches: 7. The germline CDR1 and CDR2 sequences are MNHEY and SMNVEV (reference sequence). The CDR3 DNA is TGTGCCAGCAGTGGGGACAGGGGAGGCGGCTATGGCTACACCTTC. As protein: CASSGDRGGGYGYTF.

This clone has only a few counts. V is TRBV5-5 and J is TRBJ1-2; D possibly corresponds to TRBD1 (5 bases). The CDR3 sequence is 14 residues long. Germline V gene data show CDR1 as SGHKS and CDR2 as YYEKEE (reference sequence). V dropped 4 bases and J dropped 1 base, with 11 bases sitting between them. CDR3 region: CASSALGDNYGYTF. CDR3 bases: TGTGCCAGCAGCGCGCTAGGGGATAACTATGGCTACACCTTC.

The DNA of the CDR3 is TGCGCCAGCAGCCTTTGGACAGGCGCGGTACGGAGGGATAATGAAAAACTGTTTTTT. This translates into CASSLWTGAVRRDNEKLFF. The gene calls are TRBV5-1 and TRBJ1-4, with 7 bases aligning to TRBD1. Germline V CDR1 and CDR2: SGHRS, YFSETQ. This CDR3 is 19 amino acids long. Trimming cost V 4 bases and J 4 bases; bases outside gene matches: 19.

This chain uses TRBV5-4 with TRBJ2-7; possible D gene TRBD1, 6 bases. The V end lost 0 bases, the J end lost 6 bases, and 16 bases lay between the germline ends. The CDR3 spans 15 residues. CDR1 and CDR2 from the germline V gene are SGHNT and YYREEE (reference sequence). The CDR3 here is CASSLEAAGVGEQYF. CDR3 nucleotides: TGTGCCAGCAGCTTGGAGGCGGCAGGGGTAGGCGAGCAGTACTTC.

V usage is TRBV10-3 and J usage is TRBJ1-3; 9 bases agree with TRBD1. Germline V CDR1 and CDR2: ENHRY, SYGVKD. The V gene end was trimmed by 2 bases and the J gene end by 7 bases; junction bases not matched to a gene: 18. The CDR3 runs 19 residues. CDR3 in DNA: TGTGCCATCAGTGAGGGGGCCGGGACAGGGACGCTTTTGTCCAACACCATATATTTT. This gives the protein CAISEGAGTGTLLSNTIYF.

This chain joins TRBV27 and TRBJ2-3, with 12 nucleotides matching TRBD2. The V gene's germline CDR1 is MNHEY and CDR2 SMNVEV (reference sequence). The CDR3 is made up of 17 amino acids. Trimming cost V 5 bases and J 0 bases; bases outside gene matches: 6. CDR3 in DNA: TGTGCCAGCAGTCTCGAGGGGACTAGCGGGAGCACAGATACGCAGTATTTT. This sequence encodes CASSLEGTSGSTDTQYF.

The chain recombines TRBV6-6 with TRBJ1-2; TRBD1 might be the D (6 bases). The V and J ends lost 2 bases and 5 bases respectively, with 9 bases between them. CDR1 and CDR2 (germline): MNHNY, SVGAGI (reference sequence). CDR3 length: 13 residues. As DNA, the CDR3 is TGTGCCAGCAGTTACCGGACAGAGTATGGCTACACCTTC. Translation: CASSYRTEYGYTF.

The chain carries TRBV28 and TRBJ2-7; weak D call: TRBD2 (6 bases). The length of the CDR3 is 13 residues. Deletions cut 8 bases from V and 3 bases from J, with 14 bases between. Germline values: CDR1 MDHEN, CDR2 SYDVKM. The CDR3 protein is CASRGTAFYEQYF. The CDR3 DNA reads TGTGCCAGCCGCGGGACGGCCTTCTACGAGCAGTACTTC.

The chain uses TRBV19 and TRBJ1-5; D is ambiguous. CDR3 size: 15 residues. V was cut by 6 bases and J by 7 bases, with 19 bases left in between. The germline V gene has CDR1 LNHDA and CDR2 SQIVND (reference sequence). The CDR3 here is CASSTNAGSGQPQHF. CDR3 nucleotide sequence: TGTGCCAGTAGCACGAATGCGGGTTCCGGCCAGCCCCAGCATTTT.

The chain combines TRBV4-1 with TRBJ2-3, with D perhaps TRBD2 (6 bases). The CDR3 spans 19 residues. Trimming stripped 0 bases from V and 2 bases from J, with 21 bases between. Germline values: CDR1 MGHRA, CDR2 YSYEKL. CDR3 coding DNA: TGCGCCAGCAGCCAAGATCTGTTTACGGCGGGACCAACCACAGATACGCAGTATTTT. Encoded protein: CASSQDLFTAGPTTDTQYF.

The chain recombines TRBV6-1 with TRBJ1-1, with D possibly matching TRBD1 (6 bases). CDR3 length: 17 residues. CDR1 and CDR2 (germline): MNHNS, SASEGT. V lost 0 bases and J 4 bases, leaving 18 bases between the germline ends. CDR3 nucleotide sequence: TGTGCCAGCAGTGAAGCGCTAGGGGGGGCGTCGGCCACTGAAGCTTTCTTT. Its protein is CASSEALGGASATEAFF.

This clone appeared a few times. The J gene is TRBJ1-3, the V gene TRBV3-1 (or the pseudogene TRBV3-2); 7 positions match TRBD1. V was clipped by 2 bases and J by 0 bases; unmatched bases: 4. This CDR3 spans 16 amino acids. Per the germline V gene, CDR1 is LGHDT and CDR2 is YNNKEL (reference sequence). In DNA form, the CDR3 reads TGTGCCAGCAGCCAATGGGGACAGAGCTCTGGAAACACCATATATTTT. Protein product: CASSQWGQSSGNTIYF.

The chain combines TRBV6-1 with TRBJ1-6; a possible D gene is TRBD1 (6 bases). The V end lost 2 bases, the J end lost 7 bases, and 12 bases lay between the germline ends. The CDR3 runs to 15 residues. Germline-derived CDR1 and CDR2 are MNHNS and SASEGT. CDR3 DNA: TGTGCCAGCAGTGAATCGCCAGGGGTGAATTCACCCCTCCACTTT. It is translated as CASSESPGVNSPLHF.

This rearrangement joins TRBV29-1 to TRBJ2-1; 8 bases are shared with TRBD1. The CDR3 has 13 residues. Germline CDR1 reads SQVTM; CDR2 reads ANQGSEA. The ends lost 4 bases at V and 6 bases at J; junction bases unmatched: 5. The CDR3 here is CSVGTGYLNEQFF. The CDR3 DNA sequence: TGCAGCGTTGGGACAGGGTATCTCAATGAGCAGTTCTTC.

The chain combines TRBV5-1 with TRBJ2-7, with 9 nucleotides matching TRBD1. CDR3 length: 15 residues. The trim removed 4 bases at V and 1 base at J, leaving 6 bases unmatched. Germline V gene data show CDR1 as SGHRS and CDR2 as YFSETQ. For the CDR3, the DNA is TGCGCCAGCAGCCCACGCGGGACAGGGTCCTACGAGCAGTACTTC. Encoded protein: CASSPRGTGSYEQYF.

This clone was recorded a few times. The chain couples TRBV6-5 to TRBJ1-2; 7 nucleotides match TRBD1. The trim removed 2 bases at V and 7 bases at J, leaving 13 bases unmatched. This CDR3 has 16 amino acids. Germline V gene lookup returns CDR1 MNHEY and CDR2 SVGAGI. This CDR3 is CASSYGTALPVGGYTF. CDR3 sequence (DNA): TGTGCCAGCAGTTACGGGACAGCGCTCCCGGTGGGTGGCTACACCTTC.

V gene TRBV7-3 combines with J gene TRBJ2-1; the D gene is possibly TRBD1 (6 bases). V was trimmed by 5 bases and J by 6 bases, leaving 14 bases between them. This CDR3 spans 14 amino acids. Germline V lookup: CDR1 SGHTA, CDR2 FQGTGA. The CDR3 here is CASSTGPPTNEQFF. CDR3 bases: TGTGCCAGCAGCACAGGGCCTCCTACCAATGAGCAGTTCTTC.

This clone has a handful of counts. The J gene is TRBJ2-1, the V gene TRBV18; TRBD2 matches at 9 bases. The V gene's germline CDR1 is KGHSH and CDR2 LQKENI. With V trimmed by 3 bases and J by 6 bases, 6 bases remained unmatched. CDR3 length: 15 residues. The CDR3 region is CASSPGGGASNEQFF. DNA of the CDR3: TGTGCCAGCTCACCCGGCGGGGGGGCCTCCAATGAGCAGTTCTTC.

This clone was counted once. The genes are TRBV27 and TRBJ1-2; D call uncertain. Germline V gives CDR1 MNHEY, CDR2 SMNVEV (reference sequence). The CDR3 has 14 amino acids. V lost 3 bases and J lost 4, with 12 bases in between. CDR3 coding DNA: TGTGCCAGCAGTTTTACGCCAACGGGCTATGGCTACACCTTC. Its protein is CASSFTPTGYGYTF.

The chain uses TRBV19 and TRBJ1-3; the D gene is possibly TRBD1 (6 bases). The CDR3 is 14 residues long. Germline V gene lookup returns CDR1 LNHDA and CDR2 SQIVND (reference sequence). Trimming took 4 bases from V and 4 from J, leaving 11 bases between them. DNA of the CDR3: TGTGCCAGTAGTACCCGGGACAACGGAAACACCATATATTTT. Translation gives CASSTRDNGNTIYF.

This clone has a single count. The chain links TRBV28 to TRBJ2-7; no reliable D call. Germline CDR1 is MDHEN and CDR2 is SYDVKM. Trimming took 7 bases from V and 0 from J, leaving 7 bases between them. The CDR3 totals 12 residues. The CDR3: CASTFSSYEQYF. The CDR3, as DNA: TGTGCCAGCACCTTTAGCTCCTACGAGCAGTACTTC. Supplemented by reference TRBV28 and TRBJ2-7, the full variable domain reads DVKVTQSSRYLVKRTGEKVFLECVQDMDHENMFWYRQDPGLGLRLIYFSYDVKMKEKGDIPEGYSVSREKKERFSLILESASTNQTSMYLCASTFSSYEQYFGPGTRLTVT.

On this clone itself: At the DNA level, this CDR3 is encoded by other sequences in the same sample as well. This chain uses TRBV5-1 with TRBJ2-1; TRBD1 is a possible D gene (6 bases). Germline lookup yields CDR1 SGHRS and CDR2 YFSETQ. Trimming pared 2 bases from V and 2 bases from J, leaving 11 bases between. This CDR3 contains 15 residues. The CDR3 loop is CASSLEGTTYNEQFF. CDR3 DNA sequence: TGCGCCAGCAGCTTAGAGGGGACAACCTACAATGAGCAGTTCTTC.

For the CDR3, the DNA is TGTGCCAGCTCACCACAGGTTGTCGGGTCTGGAGAAAAACTGTTTTTT. It encodes CASSPQVVGSGEKLFF. V and J are TRBV18 and TRBJ1-4; D not resolved. V was clipped by 1 base and J by 8 bases, with 17 bases between them. The CDR3 consists of 16 residues. CDR1 and CDR2 from the germline V gene are KGHSH and LQKENI.

The chain uses TRBV18 and TRBJ1-1; TRBD1 agrees at 8 bases. Losses at the gene ends were 6 bases for V and 1 base for J; bases not matched to a gene: 7. This CDR3 spans 15 amino acids. The V gene's germline CDR1 is KGHSH and CDR2 LQKENI. As DNA, the CDR3 is TGTGCCAGCTCTCAAGGACAGGGCGGGAACACTGAAGCTTTCTTT. It yields the protein CASSQGQGGNTEAFF.

V gene TRBV28 combines with J gene TRBJ1-2; tentatively, D is TRBD1 (5 bases). The V end was cut by 6 bases, the J end by 8 bases, with 10 bases between. The CDR3 is 11 amino acids. The germline gives CDR1 MDHEN, CDR2 SYDVKM. CDR3 in amino acids: CASRTAWGYTF. The DNA for the CDR3 is TGTGCCAGCAGGACAGCCTGGGGCTACACCTTC.

This rearrangement joins TRBV3-1 (or the pseudogene TRBV3-2) to TRBJ1-4; D gene uncertain. This CDR3 region has 17 residues. V was trimmed by 2 bases and J by 8 bases, leaving 21 bases between them. Germline V lookup: CDR1 LGHDT, CDR2 YNNKEL (reference sequence). The CDR3 coding sequence is TGTGCCAGCAGCCAATGGGCCGTGGCAGGTGTCAAAGAAAAACTGTTTTTT. It codes for CASSQWAVAGVKEKLFF.

The rearrangement links TRBV4-1 to TRBJ2-3; TRBD2 matches 7 bases. Trimming took 3 bases from V and 5 from J; bases not matched to a gene: 5. This CDR3 region has 14 residues. Germline V CDR1 and CDR2: MGHRA, YSYEKL. The CDR3 DNA follows: TGCGCCAGCAGCCATCCCACGGGGGGAGATACGCAGTATTTT. Translating it yields CASSHPTGGDTQYF.

The chain links TRBV13 to TRBJ1-5; D might be TRBD1 (5 bases). There are 14 residues in the CDR3. V was shortened by 6 bases and J by 5 bases, with 14 bases between the two germline ends. CDR1 is PRHDT, CDR2 FYEKMQ, per germline (reference sequence). The CDR3 sequence: CASSFQGSHQPQHF. The DNA of the CDR3 is TGTGCCAGCAGTTTTCAGGGATCTCATCAGCCCCAGCATTTT.

This clone showed up just once. The J gene is TRBJ1-4, the V gene TRBV2; D gene ambiguous. This CDR3 spans 12 amino acids. Germline V CDR1 and CDR2: SNHLY, FYNNEI. Trimming took off 3 bases at V and 7 bases at J, with 6 bases between the two ends. CDR3 coding DNA: TGTGCCAGCAGTGAGTTATTTGAAAAACTGTTTTTT. Translated: CASSELFEKLFF.